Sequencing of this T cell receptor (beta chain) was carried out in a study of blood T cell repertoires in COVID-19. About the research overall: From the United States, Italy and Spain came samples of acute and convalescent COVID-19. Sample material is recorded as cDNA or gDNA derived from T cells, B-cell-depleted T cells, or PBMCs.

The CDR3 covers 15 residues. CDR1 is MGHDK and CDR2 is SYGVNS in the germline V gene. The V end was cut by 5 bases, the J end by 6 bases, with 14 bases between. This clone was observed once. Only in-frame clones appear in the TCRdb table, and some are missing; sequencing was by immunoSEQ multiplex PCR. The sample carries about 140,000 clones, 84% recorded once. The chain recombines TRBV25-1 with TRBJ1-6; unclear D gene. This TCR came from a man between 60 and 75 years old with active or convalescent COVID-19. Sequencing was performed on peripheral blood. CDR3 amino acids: CASSSTENLNSPLHF. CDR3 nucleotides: TGTGCCAGCAGTTCGACGGAGAATCTTAATTCACCCCTCCACTTT.